One and the same sample provided the 11 T cell receptor beta chains below, sequenced in a study of blood T cell repertoires in COVID-19 (dated by TCRdb to about 2020). Libraries were built with the immunoSEQ multiplex PCR assay. TCRdb holds this immuneACCESS table with in-frame rearrangements only. Some clones are missing; in checked studies, unresolved V genes explain under half, and the rest has no known cause. For this sample the table gives roughly 220,000 clones, of which roughly 81% were detected only once. The ten biggest clones cover 2.9% of the sample. What was sequenced was peripheral blood. The receptors derive from a man between 45 and 60 years old who had recovered from COVID-19.

This clone was observed a few times. This sample also contains other DNA sequences that code for the same CDR3. V gene TRBV27 combines with J gene TRBJ2-7; tentatively, D is TRBD1 (6 bases). V was cut by 3 bases and J by 4 bases, with 10 bases left in between. CDR1 and CDR2 (germline): MNHEY, SMNVEV (reference sequence). This CDR3 is built from 13 residues. The CDR3, as DNA: TGTGCCAGCAGTTTGGGACACCTTTACGAGCAGTACTTC. Its translation is CASSLGHLYEQYF.

The rearrangement joins TRBV4-1 to TRBJ2-1; 7 bases agree with TRBD2. J was trimmed by 5 bases and V by 0 bases; bases with no gene match: 13. This CDR3 spans 18 amino acids. CDR1 is MGHRA, CDR2 YSYEKL, per germline. The CDR3 sequence is CASSQDLALSGIHNEQFF. The CDR3 nucleotides read TGCGCCAGCAGCCAAGATCTCGCACTCAGCGGGATACACAATGAGCAGTTCTTC.

This chain uses TRBV30 with TRBJ1-3, with TRBD1 as a possible D gene (6 bases). This CDR3 comprises 15 residues. The V and J ends lost 4 bases and 1 base respectively, with 14 bases between them. CDR1 is GTSNPN, CDR2 SVGIG, per germline (reference sequence). The CDR3, as DNA: TGTGCCTGGACCGCGGACAGATTTTCTGGAAACACCATATATTTT. Protein sequence: CAWTADRFSGNTIYF.

The chain is built from TRBV11-2 and TRBJ2-7, with D possibly matching TRBD2 (6 bases). This CDR3 spans 17 amino acids. Deletions cut 3 bases from V and 1 base from J, with 19 bases between. Germline assignment: CDR1 SGHAT and CDR2 FQNNGV. The chain's CDR3 is CASSLSSAVGNSYEQYF. CDR3 coding DNA: TGTGCCAGCAGCTTGTCTAGCGCTGTCGGTAATTCCTACGAGCAGTACTTC.

V gene TRBV6-1 combines with J gene TRBJ2-7, with TRBD1 matching over 8 bases. Germline CDR1 is MNHNS and CDR2 is SASEGT. The CDR3 has 15 amino acids. The J segment lost 2 bases and the V segment lost 2 bases, leaving 5 bases of the junction unmatched. CDR3 sequence: CASSEQGARAYEQYF. The CDR3 DNA is TGTGCCAGCAGTGAACAGGGGGCTCGGGCCTACGAGCAGTACTTC.

This chain connects TRBV5-1 to TRBJ2-6; 8 bases are shared with TRBD1. V shed 2 bases, J shed 2 bases, and the junction held 6 bases outside the gene matches. The CDR3 is made up of 17 amino acids. Germline loops: CDR1 SGHRS, CDR2 YFSETQ. The CDR3 sequence is CASSLPKTGAGANVLTF. CDR3 sequence (DNA): TGCGCCAGCAGCTTACCGAAGACAGGGGCTGGGGCCAACGTCCTGACTTTC.

The rearrangement links TRBV7-9 to TRBJ1-2; D gene ambiguous. The CDR3 has 12 amino acids. Deletions cut 3 bases from V and 7 bases from J, with 9 bases between. CDR1 is SEHNR and CDR2 is FQNEAQ in the germline V gene (reference sequence). CDR3 in amino acids: CASSFAVSGYTF. In nucleotides, the CDR3 is TGTGCCAGCAGCTTTGCGGTTTCTGGCTACACCTTC. The full variable domain, in which reference TRBV7-9 and TRBJ1-2 provide the parts outside the CDR3, is DTGVSQNPRHKITKRGQNVTFRCDPISEHNRLYWYRQTLGQGPEFLTYFQNEAQLEKSRLLSDRFSAERPKGSFSTLEIQRTEQGDSAMYLCASSFAVSGYTFGSGTRLTVV.

The chain is built from TRBV29-1 and TRBJ2-4, with 7 bases fitting TRBD1. The germline gives CDR1 SQVTM, CDR2 ANQGSEA. CDR3 size: 15 residues. Trimming removed 0 bases from V and 7 bases from J; junction bases left unmatched: 9. In DNA form, the CDR3 reads TGCAGCGTTGAAGATCCCAAGGGGGCAGGTAACATTCAGTACTTC. It yields the protein CSVEDPKGAGNIQYF.

This clone was picked up a small number of times. This rearrangement joins TRBV18 to TRBJ1-2; D may be TRBD1 (5 bases). Trimming took off 1 base at V and 8 bases at J, with 11 bases between the two ends. The CDR3 has 13 residues. CDR1 is KGHSH and CDR2 is LQKENI in the germline V gene. The CDR3, as DNA: TGTGCCAGCTCACCACATCCAGGGCAGGGCTACACCTTC. Translation gives CASSPHPGQGYTF.

The J gene is TRBJ2-7, the V gene TRBV5-1, with TRBD2 matching 7 bases. J gave up 2 bases and V 6 bases, and 5 bases lay outside the gene matches. From germline, CDR1 is SGHRS and CDR2 YFSETQ. The CDR3 consists of 13 residues. The CDR3 loop is CASKVAGTYEQYF. DNA of the CDR3: TGCGCCAGCAAGGTAGCGGGCACCTACGAGCAGTACTTC.

This clone was detected a few times. The chain links TRBV9 to TRBJ1-4, with TRBD1 matching over 10 bases. Germline V gene sequence: CDR1 SGDLS, CDR2 YYNGEE. This CDR3 has 14 residues. Unmatched junction bases numbered 4, after V lost 6 bases and J lost 5 bases. CDR3 nucleotides: TGTGCCAGCAACAGACAGGGGGCGAATGAAAAACTGTTTTTT. Translation: CASNRQGANEKLFF.